The rows below give T cell receptor beta chains drawn from one sample of a study of shared clonotypes between healthy human individuals. Libraries were prepared by immunoSEQ multiplex PCR; TCRdb keeps only in-frame clonotypes and omits some of them. The data show about 1 million clones, with about 75% seen just once and approximately 1.3% held by the top ten. The sequencing input was memory CD4+ T cells sorted from blood. These receptors were obtained from a man between 18 and 35 years old in good health. CDR3s include the opening cysteine and the closing phenylalanine or tryptophan. D genes are given only for firm matches. The size of a clone is reported for some rows only, either as once, few or many, or as a class for expanded clones.

j_call clone_size v_call d_call cdr3_nt cdr3_aa
TRBJ2-5 - TRBV5-1 TRBD2 TGCGCCAGCAGCTTGGGTGGACTAGCTTTTTCGGAGACCCAGTACTTC CASSLGGLAFSETQYF
TRBJ2-6 - TRBV30 - TGTGCCTGGACCTACCTCCTTCCTGGGGCCAACGTCCTGACTTTC CAWTYLLPGANVLTF
TRBJ2-5 once TRBV6-1 - TGTGCCAGCAGTGATAGACAAAACAGGGGACTAGAGACCCAGTACTTC CASSDRQNRGLETQYF
TRBJ2-3 - TRBV18 TRBD2 TGTGCCAGCTCACCCCAGCGGGACACAGATACGCAGTATTTT CASSPQRDTDTQYF
TRBJ2-3 - TRBV27 - TGTGCCAGCCTGCGGAGATTCAGCACAGATACGCAGTATTTT CASLRRFSTDTQYF
TRBJ1-1 few TRBV25-1 - TGTGCCAGCAGTGAAAGGAGGTGGGGAACTGAAGCTTTCTTT CASSERRWGTEAFF
TRBJ1-4 - TRBV30 - TGTGCCTGGAGTGCTCCGGGCTACGAAAAACTGTTTTTT CAWSAPGYEKLFF
TRBJ1-1 few TRBV5-1 TRBD1 TGCGCCAGCAGCTTGGAGGGCAGTGGGCAGGGGGCTGGTAAAGCTTTCTTT CASSLEGSGQGAGKAFF
TRBJ2-3 once TRBV6-5 - TGTGCCAGCAGATATCGGACGGCCGACACAGATACGCAGTATTTT CASRYRTADTDTQYF
TRBJ2-7 once TRBV18 TRBD1 TGTGCCAGCTCACCCGGGACAGGGGGCGACTACGAGCAGTACTTC CASSPGTGGDYEQYF
TRBJ2-2 - TRBV7-9 TRBD2 TGTGCCAGCAGCTTTGTCACCTCGTTGGCGGGGGGCGCGCTGTTTTTT CASSFVTSLAGGALFF
TRBJ2-2 few TRBV10-2 - TGCGCCAGCAGGGTAGGACCCGGGGAGCTGTTTTTT CASRVGPGELFF
TRBJ1-1 - TRBV11-2 TRBD1 TGTGCCAGCAGCTTCGGGACAGGGAACACTGAAGCTTTCTTT CASSFGTGNTEAFF
TRBJ2-5 once TRBV6-5 TRBD1 TGTGCCAGCAGTACGGGGGCAGGGGGCAAGACCCAGTACTTC CASSTGAGGKTQYF
TRBJ1-2 - TRBV7-2 TRBD1 TGTGCCAGCAGCACTGGACAGGGGGCTGGGTATGGCTACACCTTC CASSTGQGAGYGYTF
TRBJ1-5 - TRBV5-1 - TGCGCCAGCAGCTTGGGTGTGAATCAGCCCCAGCATTTT CASSLGVNQPQHF
TRBJ2-1 - TRBV30 TRBD2 TGTGCCTGGAGTCCCCACACCGGGACTAGCGGGGCGGATGAGCAGTTCTTC CAWSPHTGTSGADEQFF